This TCR beta chain was identified in a study of shared clonotypes between healthy human individuals. Study context: A couple of women and a few men aged 18 to 49 made up the donors. Three CD4 naive, three CD4 memory, two CD8 naive and one CD8 memory plate were used per donor. Study-wide points: In contrast to clonotypes shared by all four donors, non-shared clonotypes had lower generation probabilities.

From germline, CDR1 is GTSNPN and CDR2 SVGIG (reference sequence). Trimming took off 1 base at V and 0 bases at J, with 15 bases between the two ends. The CDR3 length is 16 residues. For this clone: The antigen is unknown.

Positively selected for CCR7, the CD45RO-negative cells used as naive CD8 cells excluded terminally differentiated effector memory CD45RA+ cells. Sequencing used immunoSEQ multiplex PCR; TCRdb keeps in-frame clones, though not all of them. This table holds just over 2,000,000 clones, about 95% found once. This TCR was recovered from a man aged 18 to 29 in good health. Source material: naive CD8+ T cells sorted from blood. V gene TRBV30 combines with J gene TRBJ2-5; possibly TRBD1 or TRBD2 for D (5 bases each). CDR3 DNA sequence: TGTGCCTGGAGTGGTTCCGGGACGCCACACCAAGAGACCCAGTACTTC. It codes for CAWSGSGTPHQETQYF.